This T cell receptor beta chain was profiled in a study of cytomegalovirus exposure and HLA in healthy donors. Study-wide findings and caveats: As was reported, the classifier diagnosed cytomegalovirus status with high specificity and sensitivity. Per a prior analysis, the majority of TCR beta V segments were productive roughly 87% or roughly 30% of the time.

Nominal health characterized the donors when sampled, though unrecorded immune exposures were likely. There are 13 residues in the CDR3. Germline assignment: CDR1 MNHEY and CDR2 SVGAGI. The germline V and J ends were trimmed by 1 base and 4 bases, with 7 bases remaining between them. The PCR employed 60 Vbeta primers together with 13 Jbeta primers. In the original analysis: In a later analysis, of around 83 million unique beta chains, around 9.9 million appeared in at least two donors. The assay was immunoSEQ multiplex PCR, and TCRdb's table has in-frame clones only and misses some. Clone size and V and J calls were adopted from that table, with D and trimming inferred from the DNA. The sample yields 60,000 to 90,000 clones, about two thirds seen once. A word on this clone: No antigen is known for it.

The chain joins TRBV6-5 to TRBJ1-1; D is unclear. Specimen: PBMCs. This clonotype was sampled from a man aged 35-49 years in good health and CMV-seropositive. CDR3 protein: CASSYWEATEAFF. The CDR3 DNA is TGTGCCAGCAGTTACTGGGAGGCCACTGAAGCTTTCTTT.